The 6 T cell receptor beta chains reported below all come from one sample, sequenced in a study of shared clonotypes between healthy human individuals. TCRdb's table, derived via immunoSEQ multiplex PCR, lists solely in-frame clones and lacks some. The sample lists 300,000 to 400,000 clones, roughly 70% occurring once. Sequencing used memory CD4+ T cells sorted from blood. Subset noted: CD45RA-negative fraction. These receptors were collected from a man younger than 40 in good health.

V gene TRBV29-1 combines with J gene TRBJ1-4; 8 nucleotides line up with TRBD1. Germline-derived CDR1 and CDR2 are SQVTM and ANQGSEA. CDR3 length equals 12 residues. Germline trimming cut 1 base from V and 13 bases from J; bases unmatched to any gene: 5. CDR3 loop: CSVEGGQARLFF. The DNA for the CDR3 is TGCAGCGTTGAAGGGGGACAGGCGAGACTGTTTTTT.

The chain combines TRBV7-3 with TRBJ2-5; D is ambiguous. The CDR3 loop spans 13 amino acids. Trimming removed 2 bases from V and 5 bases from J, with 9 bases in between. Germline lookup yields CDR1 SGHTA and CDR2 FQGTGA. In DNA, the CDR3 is TGTGCCAGCAGCTTATCCTCGAGGGAGACCCAGTACTTC. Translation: CASSLSSRETQYF.

The CDR3 sequence: CASSPPPRQGHNEQFF. CDR3 sequence (DNA): TGTGCCAGCAGCCCCCCACCAAGACAGGGCCACAATGAGCAGTTCTTC. The chain uses TRBV14 and TRBJ2-1; 7 positions agree with TRBD1. V shed 4 bases and J 5 bases; nucleotides not matched to a gene: 11. The germline CDR1 and CDR2 sequences are SGHDN and FVKESK. The CDR3 runs 16 residues.

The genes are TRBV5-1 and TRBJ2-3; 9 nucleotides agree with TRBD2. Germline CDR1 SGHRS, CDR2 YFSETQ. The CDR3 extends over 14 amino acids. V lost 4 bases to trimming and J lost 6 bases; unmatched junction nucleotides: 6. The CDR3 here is CASSPGLAADTQYF. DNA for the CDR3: TGCGCCAGCAGCCCGGGACTAGCTGCCGATACGCAGTATTTT.

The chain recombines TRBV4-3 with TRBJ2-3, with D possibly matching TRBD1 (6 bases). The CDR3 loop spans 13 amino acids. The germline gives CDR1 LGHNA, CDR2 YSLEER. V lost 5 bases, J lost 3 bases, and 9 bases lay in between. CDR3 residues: CASSNRETDTQYF. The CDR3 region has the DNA TGCGCCAGCAGCAACAGGGAAACAGATACGCAGTATTTT.

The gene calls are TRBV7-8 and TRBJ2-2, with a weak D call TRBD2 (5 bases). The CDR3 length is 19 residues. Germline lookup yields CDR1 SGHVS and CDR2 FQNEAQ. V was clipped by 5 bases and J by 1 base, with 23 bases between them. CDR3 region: CASSHSSSGREWNTGELFF. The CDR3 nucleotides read TGTGCCAGCAGCCACAGTTCGAGCGGAAGAGAGTGGAACACCGGGGAGCTGTTTTTT. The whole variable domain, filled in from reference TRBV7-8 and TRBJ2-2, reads GAGVSQSPRYKVAKRGQDVALRCDPISGHVSLFWYQQALGQGPEFLTYFQNEAQLDKSGLPSDRFFAERPEGSVSTLKIQRTQQEDSAVYLCASSHSSSGREWNTGELFFGEGSRLTVL.